The next 10 T cell receptor beta chains were all read from a single sample in a study of blood T cell repertoires in COVID-19. Using immunoSEQ multiplex PCR, the repertoire was profiled, and TCRdb retains in-frame clones only, with some absent. Seen here are about 480,000 clones, roughly 91% observed once, and the top ten hold 7.5% to 9%. The specimen was peripheral blood. The receptors here all came from a woman in her fifties or sixties with COVID-19, enrolled during active disease.

V gene TRBV2 combines with J gene TRBJ2-5; perhaps TRBD2 as D (6 bases). Trimming took off 2 bases at V and 0 bases at J, with 10 bases between the two ends. The CDR3 extends over 15 amino acids. In germline, CDR1 is SNHLY, CDR2 FYNNEI. CDR3 coding DNA: TGTGCCAGCAGTGAATGGCGGGGATACCAAGAGACCCAGTACTTC. It encodes CASSEWRGYQETQYF.

This clone was counted a single time. The J gene is TRBJ2-1, the V gene TRBV7-9, with unresolved D. This CDR3 comprises 15 residues. Trimming shortened V by 6 bases and J by 8 bases, and 20 bases separated the two germline ends. Looked up from germline, CDR1 is SEHNR and CDR2 is FQNEAQ (reference sequence). This chain's CDR3 is CASRSHGGGGDEQFF. The CDR3 DNA reads as TGTGCCAGCAGATCCCACGGCGGCGGCGGAGATGAGCAGTTCTTC. Full variable domain (rest looked up from reference TRBV7-9 and TRBJ2-1): DTGVSQNPRHKITKRGQNVTFRCDPISEHNRLYWYRQTLGQGPEFLTYFQNEAQLEKSRLLSDRFSAERPKGSFSTLEIQRTEQGDSAMYLCASRSHGGGGDEQFFGPGTRLTVL.

Here the CDR3 reads CAWNGLAGDYEQFF. The CDR3 DNA reads TGTGCCTGGAACGGACTAGCGGGGGACTATGAGCAGTTCTTC. The chain is built from TRBV30 and TRBJ2-1; TRBD2 matches 13 bases. The V and J ends lost 4 bases and 8 bases, in that order; junction bases with no gene match: 5. This CDR3 is built from 14 residues. The germline V gene has CDR1 GTSNPN and CDR2 SVGIG (reference sequence).

The CDR3 DNA sequence: TGTGCCAGCAGCTTAGAGGATGGAGAGGGCCAGCATTTT. Encoded protein: CASSLEDGEGQHF. This chain connects TRBV6-5 to TRBJ1-5; D call uncertain. The CDR3 is 13 residues long. Germline V CDR1 and CDR2: MNHEY, SVGAGI. V lost 6 bases, J lost 12 bases, and 18 bases lay in between.

CDR3 loop: CSASPDRVEQPQHF. CDR3 in DNA: TGCAGTGCTAGTCCGGACAGGGTCGAACAGCCCCAGCATTTT. The V call is TRBV20-1, the J call TRBJ1-5, with 8 positions matching TRBD1. The CDR3 length is 14 residues. Looked up from germline, CDR1 is DFQATT and CDR2 is SNEGSKA (reference sequence). The J segment lost 7 bases and the V segment lost 3 bases, leaving 8 bases of the junction unmatched.

CDR3 coding DNA: TGTGCCAGCAGAGAGGCAACCTATAGCAATCAGCCCCAGCATTTT. Amino acid sequence: CASREATYSNQPQHF. J is TRBJ1-5 and V is TRBV2, with no clear D. This CDR3 region has 15 residues. Trimming removed 6 bases at V and 0 bases at J, with 12 bases between. CDR1 is SNHLY and CDR2 is FYNNEI in the germline V gene.

In its sample, this clone was seen a few times. This CDR3 is also generated by other DNA sequences in the sample. The chain couples TRBV19 to TRBJ1-1; D might be TRBD1 (5 bases). Germline V gene lookup returns CDR1 LNHDA and CDR2 SQIVND (reference sequence). There are 13 residues in the CDR3. Trimming cost V 5 bases and J 1 base, with 8 bases left between them. The CDR3 bases are TGTGCCAGTAGTCGTCAGGGGAACACTGAAGCTTTCTTT. It translates to CASSRQGNTEAFF.

In its sample, this clone was seen a few times. The chain links TRBV30 to TRBJ1-1; D may be TRBD1 (5 bases). With 4 bases removed from V and 4 bases from J, the gap between germline ends came to 13 bases. This CDR3 spans 13 amino acids. Germline V gene sequence: CDR1 GTSNPN, CDR2 SVGIG (reference sequence). The CDR3 sequence: CAWILMGGTEAFF. In DNA, the CDR3 is TGTGCCTGGATCCTTATGGGGGGCACTGAAGCTTTCTTT. The full variable domain, its missing parts supplied by reference TRBV30 and TRBJ1-1, is SQTIHQWPATLVQPVGSPLSLECTVEGTSNPNLYWYRQAAGRGLQLLFYSVGIGQISSEVPQNLSASRPQDRQFILSSKKLLLSDSGFYLCAWILMGGTEAFFGQGTRLTVV.

This clone was recorded once. The chain links TRBV6-5 to TRBJ2-7; the match to TRBD1 covers 9 bases. The CDR3 loop spans 15 amino acids. J was trimmed by 2 bases and V by 2 bases; bases with no gene match: 4. Germline V lookup: CDR1 MNHEY, CDR2 SVGAGI. CDR3 sequence: CASSYRTGAPYEQYF. CDR3 bases: TGTGCCAGCAGTTACAGGACAGGGGCTCCCTACGAGCAGTACTTC.

The chain combines TRBV2 with TRBJ2-3, with 10 bases fitting TRBD2. CDR3 length: 13 amino acids. CDR1 and CDR2 (germline): SNHLY, FYNNEI. V shed 10 bases and J 13 bases; nucleotides not matched to a gene: 14. Here the CDR3 DNA reads TGTGCCACTACCCTCGAGGGGCTAGCGGGGGAGTATTTT. It translates to CATTLEGLAGEYF.